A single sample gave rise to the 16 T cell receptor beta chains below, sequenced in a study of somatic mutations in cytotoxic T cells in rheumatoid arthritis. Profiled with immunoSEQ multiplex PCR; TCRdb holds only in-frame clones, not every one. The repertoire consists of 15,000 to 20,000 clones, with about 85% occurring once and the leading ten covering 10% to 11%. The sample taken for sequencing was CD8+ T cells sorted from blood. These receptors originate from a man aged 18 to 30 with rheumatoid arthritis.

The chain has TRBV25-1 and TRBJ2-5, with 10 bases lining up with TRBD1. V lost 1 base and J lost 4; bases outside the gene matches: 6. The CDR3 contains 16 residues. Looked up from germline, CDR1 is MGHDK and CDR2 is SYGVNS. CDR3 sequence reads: CASSEWTGQGLETQYF. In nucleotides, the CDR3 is TGTGCCAGCAGTGAATGGACGGGACAGGGGTTAGAGACCCAGTACTTC.

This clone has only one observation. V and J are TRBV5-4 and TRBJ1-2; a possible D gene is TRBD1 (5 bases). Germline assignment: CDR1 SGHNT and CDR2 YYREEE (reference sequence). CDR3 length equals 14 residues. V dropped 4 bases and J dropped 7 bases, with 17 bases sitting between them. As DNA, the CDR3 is TGTGCCAGCAGCCGTCCGGGGGATGGAAGTGGCTACACCTTC. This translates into CASSRPGDGSGYTF.

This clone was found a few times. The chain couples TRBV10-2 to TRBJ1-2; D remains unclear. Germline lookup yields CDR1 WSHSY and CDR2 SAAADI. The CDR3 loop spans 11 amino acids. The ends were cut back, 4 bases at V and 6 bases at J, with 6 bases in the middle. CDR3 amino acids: CASSAVNGYTF. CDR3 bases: TGCGCCAGCAGTGCAGTGAATGGCTACACCTTC.

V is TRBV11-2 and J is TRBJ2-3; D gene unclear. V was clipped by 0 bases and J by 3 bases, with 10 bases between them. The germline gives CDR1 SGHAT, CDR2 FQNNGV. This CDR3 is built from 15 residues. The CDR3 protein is CASSLDTELTDTQYF. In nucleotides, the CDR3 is TGTGCCAGCAGCTTAGATACGGAGCTGACAGATACGCAGTATTTT.

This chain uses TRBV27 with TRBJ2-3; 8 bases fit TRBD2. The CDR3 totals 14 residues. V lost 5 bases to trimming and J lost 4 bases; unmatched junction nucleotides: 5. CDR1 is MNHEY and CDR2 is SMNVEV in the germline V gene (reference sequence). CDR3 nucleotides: TGTGCCAGCAGTAACGGGGGGGCCGCAGATACGCAGTATTTT. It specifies CASSNGGAADTQYF.

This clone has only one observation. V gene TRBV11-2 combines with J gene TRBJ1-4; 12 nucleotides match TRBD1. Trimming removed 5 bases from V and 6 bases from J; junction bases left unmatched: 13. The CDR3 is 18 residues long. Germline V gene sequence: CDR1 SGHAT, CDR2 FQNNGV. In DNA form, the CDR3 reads TGTGCCAGCAGCCTGGGGACAGGGGGCTATCGGAGGGATGAAAAACTGTTTTTT. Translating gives CASSLGTGGYRRDEKLFF. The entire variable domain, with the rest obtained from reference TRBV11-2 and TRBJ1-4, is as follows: EAGVAQSPRYKIIEKRQSVAFWCNPISGHATLYWYQQILGQGPKLLIQFQNNGVVDDSQLPKDRFSAERLKGVDSTLKIQPAKLEDSAVYLCASSLGTGGYRRDEKLFFGSGTQLSVL.

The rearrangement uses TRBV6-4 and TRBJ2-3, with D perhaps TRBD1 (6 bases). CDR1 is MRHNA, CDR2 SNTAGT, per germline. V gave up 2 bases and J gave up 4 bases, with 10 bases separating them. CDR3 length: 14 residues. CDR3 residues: CASSDGAGADTQYF. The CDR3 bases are TGTGCCAGCAGTGACGGTGCAGGGGCAGATACGCAGTATTTT.

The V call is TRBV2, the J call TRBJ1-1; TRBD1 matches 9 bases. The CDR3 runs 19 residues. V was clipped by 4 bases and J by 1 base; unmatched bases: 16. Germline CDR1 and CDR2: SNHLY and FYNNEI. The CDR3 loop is CASSVRTGTGRFSNTEAFF. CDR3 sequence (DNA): TGTGCCAGCAGTGTTCGGACCGGGACAGGGAGATTTTCGAACACTGAAGCTTTCTTT.

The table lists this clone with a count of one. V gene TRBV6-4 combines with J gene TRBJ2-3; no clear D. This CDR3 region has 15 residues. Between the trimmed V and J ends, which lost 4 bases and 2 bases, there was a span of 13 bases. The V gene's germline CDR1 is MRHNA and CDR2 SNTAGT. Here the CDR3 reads CASSVRPGDTDTQYF. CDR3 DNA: TGTGCCAGCAGTGTCCGGCCCGGAGACACAGATACGCAGTATTTT.

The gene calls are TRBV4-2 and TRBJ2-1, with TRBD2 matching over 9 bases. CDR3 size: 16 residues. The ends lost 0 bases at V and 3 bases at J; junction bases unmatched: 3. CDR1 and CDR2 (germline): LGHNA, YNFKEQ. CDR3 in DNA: TGTGCCAGCAGCCAAGAGGAGACTAGCGGCTACAATGAGCAGTTCTTC. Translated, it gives CASSQEETSGYNEQFF.

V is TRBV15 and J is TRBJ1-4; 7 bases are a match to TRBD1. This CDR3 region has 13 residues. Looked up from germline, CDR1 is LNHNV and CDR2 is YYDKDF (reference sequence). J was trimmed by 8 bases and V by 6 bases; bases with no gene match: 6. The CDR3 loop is CATSDRASEKLFF. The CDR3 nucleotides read TGTGCCACCAGTGACAGGGCCAGCGAAAAACTGTTTTTT.

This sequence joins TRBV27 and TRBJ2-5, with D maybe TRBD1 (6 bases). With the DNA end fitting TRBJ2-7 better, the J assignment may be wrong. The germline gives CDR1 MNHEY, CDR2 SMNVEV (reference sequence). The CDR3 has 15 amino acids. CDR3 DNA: TGTGCCAGCAGTTTATCTTCAGGGGCGCGAAACGAGCAGTACTTC. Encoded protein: CASSLSSGARNEQYF.

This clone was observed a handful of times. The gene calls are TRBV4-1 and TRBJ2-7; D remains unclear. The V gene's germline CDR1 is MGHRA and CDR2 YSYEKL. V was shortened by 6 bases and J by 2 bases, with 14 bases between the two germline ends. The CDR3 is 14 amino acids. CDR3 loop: CASSPMASTYEQYF. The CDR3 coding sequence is TGCGCCAGCAGTCCTATGGCATCAACCTACGAGCAGTACTTC.

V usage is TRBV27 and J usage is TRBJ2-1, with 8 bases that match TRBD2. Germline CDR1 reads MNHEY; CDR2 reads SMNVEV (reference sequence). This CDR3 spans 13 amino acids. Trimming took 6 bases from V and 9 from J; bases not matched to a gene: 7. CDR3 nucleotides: TGTGCCAGCAGGAGGACTAGCTGGCGTGAGCAGTTCTTC. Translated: CASRRTSWREQFF.

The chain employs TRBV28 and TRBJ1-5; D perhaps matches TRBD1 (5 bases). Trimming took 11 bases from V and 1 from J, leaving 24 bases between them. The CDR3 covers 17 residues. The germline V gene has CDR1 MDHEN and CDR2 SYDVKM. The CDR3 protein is CASSPPRSAGSNQPQHF. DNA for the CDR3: TGTGCCTCCAGCCCCCCAAGGTCGGCAGGGAGCAATCAGCCCCAGCATTTT. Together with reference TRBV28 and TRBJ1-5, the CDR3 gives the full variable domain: DVKVTQSSRYLVKRTGEKVFLECVQDMDHENMFWYRQDPGLGLRLIYFSYDVKMKEKGDIPEGYSVSREKKERFSLILESASTNQTSMYLCASSPPRSAGSNQPQHFGDGTRLSIL.

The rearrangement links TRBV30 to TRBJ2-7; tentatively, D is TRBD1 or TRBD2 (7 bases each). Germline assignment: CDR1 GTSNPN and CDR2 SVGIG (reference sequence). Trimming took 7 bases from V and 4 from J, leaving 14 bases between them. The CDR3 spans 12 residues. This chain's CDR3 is CALNRGGYEQYF. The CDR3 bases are TGTGCCTTGAACAGGGGAGGGTACGAGCAGTACTTC.